This section outlines one TCR beta chain sequence together with its context. Its antigen is undetermined. The CDR3 covers 16 residues. Germline CDR1 SGHNT, CDR2 YYREEE (reference sequence). Trimming cost V 4 bases and J 0 bases; bases outside gene matches: 7. This specimen belongs to a study of cytomegalovirus exposure and HLA in healthy donors. Study-level findings and limits: In vitro data verified a few CMV-associated chains as specific for CMV antigens. Cytomegalovirus status was reportedly diagnosed by the classifier with high specificity and sensitivity.

The data were produced by immunoSEQ multiplex PCR, yet TCRdb's version contains in-frame clones alone and is incomplete. This sample has fewer than 80,000 clones, with under 96% found just once. This sequence joins TRBV5-4 and TRBJ2-1; 7 nucleotides line up with TRBD1. Sequencing input: PBMCs. The source of this sequence is a woman aged 18-29 years in good health and CMV-seropositive. The CDR3 DNA reads as TGTGCCAGCAGCCAGGACAGGCAGAGCTCCTACAATGAGCAGTTCTTC. This sequence encodes CASSQDRQSSYNEQFF.